This T cell receptor beta chain was obtained from a study of blood T cell repertoires in COVID-19. In the study overall: Acute-phase and convalescent COVID-19 samples originated in the United States, Italy and Spain. Nucleic acid was either cDNA or gDNA, and it came from T cells, B-cell-depleted T cells, or PBMCs.

Germline V gene data show CDR1 as SGDLS and CDR2 as YYNGEE. The V and J ends lost 4 bases and 5 bases respectively, with 12 bases between them. The CDR3 length is 14 residues. In the source study's methods: Reference gene primers were amplified, and this amplification served to estimate nucleated cell counts. Clones were read by immunoSEQ multiplex PCR, and TCRdb kept only the in-frame ones, dropping some. Clone size and V and J calls were adopted from that table, with D and trimming inferred from the DNA. The data contain some 220,000 clones, more than 65% of them singletons. The V gene is TRBV9, the J gene TRBJ2-2; a weak D match, TRBD1 (6 bases). Specimen: peripheral blood. This clonotype originated in a man between 45 and 60 years old with active or convalescent COVID-19. CDR3 region: CASSPRGGTGELFF. For the CDR3, the DNA is TGTGCCAGCAGCCCCCGAGGGGGTACCGGGGAGCTGTTTTTT.